This T cell receptor beta chain was identified during a study of cytomegalovirus exposure and HLA in healthy donors. This CDR3 is 14 amino acids long. Germline lookup yields CDR1 MNHEY and CDR2 SVGAGI. Trimming cost V 0 bases and J 6 bases; bases outside gene matches: 1. Study-wide points: No immune exposure information besides CMV serostatus was available. Earlier findings revealed that most TCR beta V segments proved productive either about 90% or about 30% of the time.

PCR amplification relied on 60 Vbeta primers (plus 13 Jbeta primers). Clones were read by immunoSEQ multiplex PCR, and TCRdb kept only the in-frame ones, dropping some. This table holds around 60,000 clones, roughly 73% found once. A single count supports this clone. Antigen: not known. The sequence was collected from a woman in her 40s in good health and CMV-seropositive. The sequenced sample consisted of PBMCs. This chain uses TRBV6-5 with TRBJ2-2, with 7 bases identical to TRBD2. As DNA, the CDR3 is TGTGCCAGCAGTTACTCTGGGGGGGCCGGGGAGCTGTTTTTT. It codes for CASSYSGGAGELFF.